These 29 T cell receptor beta chains share one sample of origin, sequenced in a study of cytomegalovirus exposure and HLA in healthy donors. The PCR contained 60 Vbeta and 13 Jbeta primers. The data were produced by immunoSEQ multiplex PCR, yet TCRdb's version contains in-frame clones alone and is incomplete. The sample has approximately 86,000 clones, 85% seen once. Sequenced: PBMCs. These receptors were taken from a man in his forties in good health and CMV-seropositive.

This chain joins TRBV6-1 and TRBJ2-5; D gene uncertain. Germline assignment: CDR1 MNHNS and CDR2 SASEGT. The CDR3 spans 11 residues. With 7 bases removed from V and 5 bases from J, the gap between germline ends came to 8 bases. Here the CDR3 reads CASTSLETQYF. In DNA form, the CDR3 reads TGTGCCAGCACTTCCCTGGAGACCCAGTACTTC.

This chain uses TRBV7-3 with TRBJ2-1; 9 nucleotides agree with TRBD2. Losses at the gene ends were 5 bases for V and 6 bases for J; bases not matched to a gene: 14. This CDR3 spans 17 amino acids. Germline lookup yields CDR1 SGHTA and CDR2 FQGTGA. CDR3 bases: TGTGCCAGCAGCCACGTGGCGATAGCGGGAGAGGTCAATGAGCAGTTCTTC. Encoded protein: CASSHVAIAGEVNEQFF.

The count of this clone is one. The V and J genes are TRBV19 and TRBJ2-3; 7 bases match TRBD1. Germline assignment: CDR1 LNHDA and CDR2 SQIVND (reference sequence). V gave up 0 bases and J gave up 7 bases; unmatched junction bases: 10. The CDR3 has 16 amino acids. The CDR3 spells CASSIESGTAAYTQYF. Written as DNA, the CDR3 is TGTGCCAGTAGTATAGAGTCCGGGACAGCCGCATATACGCAGTATTTT. Combining the CDR3 with reference TRBV19 and TRBJ2-3 gives the whole variable domain DGGITQSPKYLFRKEGQNVTLSCEQNLNHDAMYWYRQDPGQGLRLIYYSQIVNDFQKGDIAEGYSVSREKKESFPLTVTSAQKNPTAFYLCASSIESGTAAYTQYFGPGTRLTVL.

This clone occurred once. This chain links TRBV18 with TRBJ2-3; TRBD1 matches at 8 bases. The CDR3 runs to 19 residues. V shed 1 base and J 0 bases; nucleotides not matched to a gene: 12. CDR1 and CDR2 (germline): KGHSH, LQKENI. The CDR3 is CASSPRGDRGDSSTDTQYF. CDR3 bases: TGTGCCAGCTCACCACGGGGTGACAGGGGAGACTCTAGCACAGATACGCAGTATTTT.

The chain joins TRBV28 to TRBJ2-7; 12 positions agree with TRBD1. Germline trimming cut 6 bases from V and 6 bases from J; bases unmatched to any gene: 12. Germline CDR1 MDHEN, CDR2 SYDVKM. The CDR3 consists of 16 residues. CDR3 sequence reads: CASSEAAGQGAREQYF. DNA for the CDR3: TGTGCCAGCAGCGAAGCTGCGGGACAGGGGGCCCGCGAGCAGTACTTC.

On this clone: The sample has other DNA sequences that encode this CDR3 too. The V call is TRBV6-1, the J call TRBJ2-7; the match to TRBD2 covers 8 bases. This CDR3 contains 14 residues. V lost 4 bases and J lost 3; bases outside the gene matches: 5. The germline V gene encodes CDR1 MNHNS and CDR2 SASEGT. The CDR3 nucleotides are TGTGCCAGCAGTGTCGGGAGGGGTAACTACGAGCAGTACTTC. Protein sequence: CASSVGRGNYEQYF.

The genes are TRBV5-8 and TRBJ2-6; tentative D call: TRBD1 (5 bases). This CDR3 is 15 amino acids long. CDR1 is SGHTS and CDR2 is YDEGEE in the germline V gene. The V and J ends lost 4 bases and 4 bases respectively, with 12 bases between them. This chain's CDR3 is CASSHAGLGANVLTF. CDR3 bases: TGTGCCAGCAGCCACGCAGGGTTGGGGGCCAACGTCCTGACTTTC.

J is TRBJ2-5 and V is TRBV7-8, with 11 positions matching TRBD1. The J call could be wrong; TRBJ2-7 is a better fit for the DNA end. The CDR3 consists of 15 residues. The germline V gene has CDR1 SGHVS and CDR2 FQNEAQ. The CDR3 spells CASSPMGTGGGEQYF. CDR3 bases: TGTGCCAGCAGCCCAATGGGGACAGGGGGAGGCGAGCAGTACTTC.

V is TRBV15 and J is TRBJ2-1; 9 nucleotides line up with TRBD2. The V segment lost 5 bases and the J segment 4 bases; nucleotides outside the gene matches: 9. The CDR3 is made up of 16 amino acids. Germline V gene lookup returns CDR1 LNHNV and CDR2 YYDKDF (reference sequence). CDR3: CATSLKRLAAYNEQFF. For the CDR3, the DNA is TGTGCCACCAGCCTTAAGAGACTAGCGGCGTACAATGAGCAGTTCTTC.

The CDR3 coding sequence is TGTGCCAGCAGCTTTGGGGCCGCGGTCTCCCTTGGCGATACGCAGTATTTT. Residues: CASSFGAAVSLGDTQYF. V is TRBV7-9 and J is TRBJ2-3; D is possibly TRBD1 (5 bases). This CDR3 is built from 17 residues. V lost 3 bases, J lost 6 bases, and 22 bases lay in between. Germline V gene data show CDR1 as SEHNR and CDR2 as FQNEAQ (reference sequence). The variable domain in full, with the rest retrieved from reference TRBV7-9 and TRBJ2-3, is DTGVSQNPRHKITKRGQNVTFRCDPISEHNRLYWYRQTLGQGPEFLTYFQNEAQLEKSRLLSDRFSAERPKGSFSTLEIQRTEQGDSAMYLCASSFGAAVSLGDTQYFGPGTRLTVL.

The chain couples TRBV2 to TRBJ1-4, with D unclear. The CDR3 sequence is 13 residues long. With 3 bases removed from V and 8 bases from J, the gap between germline ends came to 10 bases. CDR1 is SNHLY, CDR2 FYNNEI, per germline. The CDR3 DNA reads TGTGCCAGCAGTGAGGAGGCTTTGGAAAAACTGTTTTTT. It is translated as CASSEEALEKLFF.

J is TRBJ2-7 and V is TRBV7-2; perhaps TRBD1 as D (5 bases). The V end lost 2 bases, the J end lost 3 bases, and 11 bases lay between the germline ends. The CDR3 has 14 residues. The germline CDR1 and CDR2 sequences are SGHTA and FQGNSA. Here the CDR3 DNA reads TGTGCCAGCAGCTTATCAGGGTCCGTCTACGAGCAGTACTTC. Encoded protein: CASSLSGSVYEQYF.

The chain links TRBV11-1 to TRBJ1-1, with D possibly being TRBD1 (5 bases). V was clipped by 1 base and J by 4 bases, with 10 bases between them. Germline V lookup: CDR1 SGHAT, CDR2 FQDESV (reference sequence). This CDR3 comprises 14 residues. The CDR3 DNA sequence: TGTGCCAGCAGCTTAGTAGGGGTTGTCACTGAAGCTTTCTTT. Translated: CASSLVGVVTEAFF.

This chain connects TRBV27 to TRBJ1-1; the match to TRBD1 covers 10 bases. J gave up 3 bases and V 7 bases, and 5 bases lay outside the gene matches. Germline V gene sequence: CDR1 MNHEY, CDR2 SMNVEV (reference sequence). The CDR3 is made up of 14 amino acids. CDR3: CASNRQGADTEAFF. In DNA form, the CDR3 reads TGTGCCAGCAACCGACAGGGGGCGGACACTGAAGCTTTCTTT.

The chain carries TRBV28 and TRBJ2-7, with no clear D. V was cut by 3 bases and J by 0 bases, with 18 bases left in between. The CDR3 covers 17 residues. Germline V gene sequence: CDR1 MDHEN, CDR2 SYDVKM. The CDR3 DNA is TGTGCCAGCAGTTTCCGAGCCCTAACCCGCGGCTCCTACGAGCAGTACTTC. This gives the protein CASSFRALTRGSYEQYF.

This clone showed up just a few times. The rearrangement uses TRBV20-1 and TRBJ2-1; D is possibly TRBD2 (6 bases). From germline, CDR1 is DFQATT and CDR2 SNEGSKA (reference sequence). The V end was cut by 1 base, the J end by 10 bases, with 8 bases between. The CDR3 contains 11 residues. The CDR3 reads CSARVAGEQFF. The DNA for the CDR3 is TGCAGTGCTAGAGTTGCGGGGGAGCAGTTCTTC.

The J gene is TRBJ2-2, the V gene TRBV9; D call uncertain. CDR3 length: 12 amino acids. The V end lost 0 bases, the J end lost 6 bases, and 3 bases lay between the germline ends. Per germline, CDR1 SGDLS and CDR2 YYNGEE. The CDR3 DNA reads TGTGCCAGCAGCGTAGCCGCCGGGGAGCTGTTTTTT. This gives the protein CASSVAAGELFF.

The rearrangement links TRBV11-3 to TRBJ2-3, with a possible D match to TRBD2 (5 bases). The V gene's germline CDR1 is SGHNT and CDR2 YENEEA. This CDR3 is 20 amino acids long. The V end was cut by 2 bases, the J end by 0 bases, with 24 bases between. CDR3 sequence (DNA): TGTGCCAGCAGCTTACACGGTCCGGCTGGACTCATGTCTAGCACAGATACGCAGTATTTT. Its protein product is CASSLHGPAGLMSSTDTQYF.

Only one count was recorded for this clone. The chain employs TRBV2 and TRBJ2-5; 11 bases are a match to TRBD2. The CDR3 runs 17 residues. V lost 4 bases, J lost 2 bases, and 9 bases stayed unmatched. Germline-derived CDR1 and CDR2 are SNHLY and FYNNEI. The CDR3: CASSGASGGHTQETQYF. The DNA for the CDR3 is TGTGCCAGCAGTGGGGCTAGCGGGGGGCACACTCAAGAGACCCAGTACTTC.

This clone was seen a single time. The J gene is TRBJ1-6, the V gene TRBV9, with 7 bases that match TRBD1. CDR1 is SGDLS, CDR2 YYNGEE, per germline. The CDR3 has 16 residues. V lost 1 base, J lost 5 bases, and 6 bases stayed unmatched. The CDR3 region is CASSVLPGQNNSPLHF. DNA of the CDR3: TGTGCCAGCAGCGTACTACCGGGACAGAATAATTCACCCCTCCACTTT.

The gene calls are TRBV11-1 and TRBJ2-5; 7 nucleotides agree with TRBD1. V lost 5 bases to trimming and J lost 6 bases; unmatched junction nucleotides: 6. Germline CDR1 reads SGHAT; CDR2 reads FQDESV (reference sequence). The CDR3 runs to 13 residues. The CDR3 here is CASSLDREQTQYF. The CDR3 nucleotides read TGTGCCAGCAGCCTTGACAGGGAACAGACCCAGTACTTC. Using reference TRBV11-1 and TRBJ2-5 for the parts outside the CDR3, the full variable domain is EAEVAQSPRYKITEKSQAVAFWCDPISGHATLYWYRQILGQGPELLVQFQDESVVDDSQLPKDRFSAERLKGVDSTLKIQPAELGDSAMYLCASSLDREQTQYFGPGTRLLVL.

The V gene is TRBV4-1, the J gene TRBJ1-2; TRBD1 is a possible D gene (6 bases). Trimming took 4 bases from V and 5 from J, leaving 17 bases between them. This CDR3 is 15 amino acids long. CDR1 and CDR2 from the germline V gene are MGHRA and YSYEKL. In DNA, the CDR3 is TGCGCCAGCAGCCCGAGGGCGGGGGGGCGGTATGGCTACACCTTC. Its translation: CASSPRAGGRYGYTF.

The chain carries TRBV9 and TRBJ1-2; 9 nucleotides line up with TRBD1. Trimming at V came to 0 bases and at J to 8 bases, leaving 14 bases not matched to a gene. In germline, CDR1 is SGDLS, CDR2 YYNGEE. The CDR3 is made up of 17 amino acids. Written as DNA, the CDR3 is TGTGCCAGCAGCGTAGAGACAGGGGGTCTGGCTATTGGGGGCTACACCTTC. Protein: CASSVETGGLAIGGYTF.

The rearrangement uses TRBV18 and TRBJ2-1, with 7 bases lining up with TRBD2. In germline, CDR1 is KGHSH, CDR2 LQKENI. CDR3 length equals 17 residues. Losses at the gene ends were 3 bases for V and 5 bases for J; bases not matched to a gene: 13. The CDR3 here is CASSPRAAGTNNNEQFF. As DNA, the CDR3 is TGTGCCAGCTCACCTAGGGCAGCCGGGACTAACAACAATGAGCAGTTCTTC.

Points on this clone: Mismatch with germline at one junction end may stem from a read error. J is TRBJ2-1 and V is TRBV4-1; D is undetermined. Germline loops: CDR1 MGHRA, CDR2 YSYEKL. The CDR3 has 15 residues. CDR3 residues: CASSQAILPYNEQFF. Written as DNA, the CDR3 is TGCGCCAGCAGCCAAGCGATCCTACCCTATAATGAGCAGTTCTTC.

The chain joins TRBV28 to TRBJ1-3, with D perhaps matching TRBD1 (5 bases). Germline V gene sequence: CDR1 MDHEN, CDR2 SYDVKM. V was shortened by 6 bases and J by 0 bases, with 15 bases between the two germline ends. The CDR3 spans 16 residues. DNA of the CDR3: TGTGCCAGCAGGGAACGACAGTTCGGCTCTGGAAACACCATATATTTT. This translates into CASRERQFGSGNTIYF.

The chain recombines TRBV30 with TRBJ1-1, with D hard to call. Germline V gives CDR1 GTSNPN, CDR2 SVGIG (reference sequence). The CDR3 is made up of 13 amino acids. V was clipped by 6 bases and J by 4 bases, with 15 bases between them. The DNA of the CDR3 is TGTGCCTGTCGCGGAGACGGGAGCACTGAAGCTTTCTTT. Translation: CACRGDGSTEAFF.

This chain connects TRBV6-1 to TRBJ2-3, with 10 bases lining up with TRBD1. With V trimmed by 1 base and J by 4 bases, 2 bases remained unmatched. Per the germline V gene, CDR1 is MNHNS and CDR2 is SASEGT. The CDR3 length is 15 residues. CDR3 bases: TGTGCCAGCAGTGAAGGGACAGGGGGACCAGATACGCAGTATTTT. This codes for CASSEGTGGPDTQYF.

This clone was counted once. The CDR3 DNA follows: TGTGCCAGCAGTTACACCGGGACAGGGATCTGGACCCAGTACTTC. It encodes CASSYTGTGIWTQYF. The V and J genes are TRBV6-5 and TRBJ2-5; TRBD1 matches 9 bases. The V gene end was trimmed by 2 bases and the J gene end by 7 bases; junction bases not matched to a gene: 8. The CDR3 consists of 15 residues. Per the germline V gene, CDR1 is MNHEY and CDR2 is SVGAGI.